The clone carrying this TCR beta chain was seen just once. The antigen is not known. Trimming took 10 bases from V and 5 from J, leaving 16 bases between them. The CDR3 length is 13 residues. CDR1 is MNHNS and CDR2 is SASEGT in the germline V gene. For every subset, genomic DNA was evenly distributed across several immunoSEQ plates. Original methodology: Filtering of immunoSEQ junctional sequences could not match full-length read filtering. Using immunoSEQ multiplex PCR, the repertoire was profiled, and TCRdb retains in-frame clones only, with some absent. V, J and clone size reflect that table, while D and trimming were determined from the DNA. Among 2,500,000 or so clones listed, 90% to 95% were seen once. This sample was taken from a study of shared clonotypes between healthy human individuals. Study context: Plates per donor: three CD4 naive, three CD4 memory, two CD8 naive, one CD8 memory.

Overall study results and limits: Relative to clonotypes present in all four donors, those not shared had lower generation probabilities.

This sequence was found in a man aged 18 to 35 in good health. Some clones in this sample may be carry-over from other donors' samples. The V and J genes are TRBV6-1 and TRBJ2-3; D uncertain. Input material: naive CD4+ T cells from PBMCs. Subset: CD45RA+ positively selected. This CDR3 reads CATPYVSGDTQYF. The CDR3 region has the DNA TGTGCCACCCCCTATGTTTCGGGAGATACGCAGTATTTT.